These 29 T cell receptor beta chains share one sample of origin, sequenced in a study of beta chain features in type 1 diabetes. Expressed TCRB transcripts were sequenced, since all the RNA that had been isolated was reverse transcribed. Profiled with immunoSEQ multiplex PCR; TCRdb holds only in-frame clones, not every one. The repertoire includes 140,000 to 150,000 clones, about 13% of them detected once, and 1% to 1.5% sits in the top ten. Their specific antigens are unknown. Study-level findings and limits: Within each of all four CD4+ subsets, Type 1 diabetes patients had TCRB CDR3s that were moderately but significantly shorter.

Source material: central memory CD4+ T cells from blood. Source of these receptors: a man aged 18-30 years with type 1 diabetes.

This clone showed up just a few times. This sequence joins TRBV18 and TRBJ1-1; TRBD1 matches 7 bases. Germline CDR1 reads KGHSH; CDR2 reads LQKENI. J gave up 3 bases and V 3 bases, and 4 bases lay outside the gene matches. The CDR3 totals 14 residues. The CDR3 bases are TGTGCCAGCTCACCTATTACAGGGGACACTGAAGCTTTCTTT. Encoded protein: CASSPITGDTEAFF.

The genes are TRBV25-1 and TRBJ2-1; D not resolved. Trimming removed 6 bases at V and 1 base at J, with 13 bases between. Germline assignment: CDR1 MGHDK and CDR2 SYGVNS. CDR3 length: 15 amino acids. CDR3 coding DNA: TGTGCCAGCAGCTCCTTTTGGGGTTCCTACAATGAGCAGTTCTTC. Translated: CASSSFWGSYNEQFF.

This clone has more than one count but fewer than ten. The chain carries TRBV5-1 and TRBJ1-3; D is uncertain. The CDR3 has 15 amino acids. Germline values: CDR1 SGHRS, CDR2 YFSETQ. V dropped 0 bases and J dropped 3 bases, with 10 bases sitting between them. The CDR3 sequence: CASSLAGDHGNTIYF. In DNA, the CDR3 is TGCGCCAGCAGCTTGGCCGGGGATCATGGAAACACCATATATTTT. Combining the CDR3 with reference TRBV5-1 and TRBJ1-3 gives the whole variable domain KAGVTQTPRYLIKTRGQQVTLSCSPISGHRSVSWYQQTPGQGLQFLFEYFSETQRNKGNFPGRFSGRQFSNSRSEMNVSTLELGDSALYLCASSLAGDHGNTIYFGEGSWLTVV.

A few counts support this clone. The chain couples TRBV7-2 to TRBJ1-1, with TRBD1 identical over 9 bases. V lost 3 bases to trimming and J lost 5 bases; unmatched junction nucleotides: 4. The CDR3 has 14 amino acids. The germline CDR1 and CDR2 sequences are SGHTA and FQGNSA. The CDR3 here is CASSFNRGQTEAFF. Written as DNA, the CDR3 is TGTGCCAGCAGCTTCAACAGGGGGCAGACTGAAGCTTTCTTT.

DNA of the CDR3: TGTGCCTGGAGCCCGGGACTAGCGGGGCCCAGCACAGATACGCAGTATTTT. Residues: CAWSPGLAGPSTDTQYF. This chain links TRBV30 with TRBJ2-3; 13 nucleotides line up with TRBD2. The CDR3 consists of 17 residues. Germline CDR1 reads GTSNPN; CDR2 reads SVGIG (reference sequence). With 3 bases clipped from V and 0 bases from J, the junction kept 6 bases outside the gene matches.

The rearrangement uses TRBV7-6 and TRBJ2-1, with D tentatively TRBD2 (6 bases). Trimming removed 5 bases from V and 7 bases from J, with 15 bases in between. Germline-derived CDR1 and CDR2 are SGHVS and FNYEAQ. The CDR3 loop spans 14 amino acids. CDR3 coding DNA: TGTGCCAGCAGCCGCGGGATAGCTGTAAATGAGCAGTTCTTC. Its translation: CASSRGIAVNEQFF.

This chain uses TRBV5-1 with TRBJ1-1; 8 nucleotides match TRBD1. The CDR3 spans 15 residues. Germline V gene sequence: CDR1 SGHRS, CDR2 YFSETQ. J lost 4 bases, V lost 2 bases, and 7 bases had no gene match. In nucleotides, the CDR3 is TGCGCCAGCAGCTTCTCCACAGGGGGTCCCACTGAAGCTTTCTTT. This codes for CASSFSTGGPTEAFF.

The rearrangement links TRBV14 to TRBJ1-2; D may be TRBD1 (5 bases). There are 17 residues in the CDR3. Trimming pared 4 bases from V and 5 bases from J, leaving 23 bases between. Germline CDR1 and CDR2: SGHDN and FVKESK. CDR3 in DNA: TGTGCCAGCAGCCCGGCGGGCACAGTAGGATGGGGGTATGGCTACACCTTC. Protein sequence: CASSPAGTVGWGYGYTF.

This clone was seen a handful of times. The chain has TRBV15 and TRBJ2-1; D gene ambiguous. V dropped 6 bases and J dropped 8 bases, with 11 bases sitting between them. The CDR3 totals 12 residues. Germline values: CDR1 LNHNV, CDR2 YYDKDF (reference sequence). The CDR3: CATRAVRDEQFF. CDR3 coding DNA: TGTGCCACCAGGGCGGTCCGGGATGAGCAGTTCTTC.

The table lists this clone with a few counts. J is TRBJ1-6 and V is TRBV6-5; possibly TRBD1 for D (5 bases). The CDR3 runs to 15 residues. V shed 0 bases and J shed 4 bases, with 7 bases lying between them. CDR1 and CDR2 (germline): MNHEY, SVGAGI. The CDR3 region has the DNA TGTGCCAGCAGTTACTCGGGGGTATATAATTCACCCCTCCACTTT. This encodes CASSYSGVYNSPLHF.

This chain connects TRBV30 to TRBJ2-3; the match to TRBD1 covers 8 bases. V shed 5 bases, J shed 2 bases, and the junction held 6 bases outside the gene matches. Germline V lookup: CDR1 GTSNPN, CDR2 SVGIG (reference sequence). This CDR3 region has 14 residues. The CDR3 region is CAWRRTGTTDTQYF. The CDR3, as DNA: TGTGCCTGGCGGCGGACAGGGACCACAGATACGCAGTATTTT.

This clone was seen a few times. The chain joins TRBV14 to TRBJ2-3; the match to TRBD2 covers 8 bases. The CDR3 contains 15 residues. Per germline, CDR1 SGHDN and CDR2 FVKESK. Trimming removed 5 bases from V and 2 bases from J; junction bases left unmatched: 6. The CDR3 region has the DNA TGTGCCAGCAGCGCGCGGGGGGTCTTCACAGATACGCAGTATTTT. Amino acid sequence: CASSARGVFTDTQYF. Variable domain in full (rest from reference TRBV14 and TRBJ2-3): EAGVTQFPSHSVIEKGQTVTLRCDPISGHDNLYWYRRVMGKEIKFLLHFVKESKQDESGMPNNRFLAERTGGTYSTLKVQPAELEDSGVYFCASSARGVFTDTQYFGPGTRLTVL.

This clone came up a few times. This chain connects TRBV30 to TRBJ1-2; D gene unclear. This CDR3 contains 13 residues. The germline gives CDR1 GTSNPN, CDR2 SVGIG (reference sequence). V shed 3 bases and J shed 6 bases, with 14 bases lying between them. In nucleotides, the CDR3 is TGTGCCTGGAGCCCAGGCGAGACGCATGGCTACACCTTC. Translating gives CAWSPGETHGYTF.

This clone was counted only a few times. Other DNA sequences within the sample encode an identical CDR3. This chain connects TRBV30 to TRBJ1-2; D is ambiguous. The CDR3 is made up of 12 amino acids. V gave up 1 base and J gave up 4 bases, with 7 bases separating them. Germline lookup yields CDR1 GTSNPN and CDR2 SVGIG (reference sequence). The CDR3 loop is CAWSEGSYGYTF. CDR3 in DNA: TGTGCCTGGAGTGAGGGCAGCTATGGCTACACCTTC.

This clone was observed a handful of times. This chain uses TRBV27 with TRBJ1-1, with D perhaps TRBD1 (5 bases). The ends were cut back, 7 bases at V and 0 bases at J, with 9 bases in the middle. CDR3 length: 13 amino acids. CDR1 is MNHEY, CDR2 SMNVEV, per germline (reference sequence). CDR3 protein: CASKGAVNTEAFF. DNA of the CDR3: TGTGCCAGCAAAGGGGCGGTGAACACTGAAGCTTTCTTT.

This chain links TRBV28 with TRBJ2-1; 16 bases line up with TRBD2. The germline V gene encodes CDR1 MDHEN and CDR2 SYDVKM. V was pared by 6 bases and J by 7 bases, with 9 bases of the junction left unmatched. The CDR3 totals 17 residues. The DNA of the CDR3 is TGTGCCAGCAGAAAAGTCCTGGGACTAGCGGGGGGGAATGAGCAGTTCTTC. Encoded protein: CASRKVLGLAGGNEQFF.

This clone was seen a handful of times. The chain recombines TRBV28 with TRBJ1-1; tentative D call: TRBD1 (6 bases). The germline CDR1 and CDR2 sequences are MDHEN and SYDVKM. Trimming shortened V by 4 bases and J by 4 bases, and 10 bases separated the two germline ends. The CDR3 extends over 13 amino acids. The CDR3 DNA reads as TGTGCCAGCAGTTCCGGACAGATCACTGAAGCTTTCTTT. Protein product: CASSSGQITEAFF.

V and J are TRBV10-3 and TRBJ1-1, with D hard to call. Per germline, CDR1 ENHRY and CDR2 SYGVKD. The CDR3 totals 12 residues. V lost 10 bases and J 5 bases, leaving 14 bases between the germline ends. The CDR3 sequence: CATQRGRTEAFF. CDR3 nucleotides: TGTGCCACCCAACGTGGGAGGACTGAAGCTTTCTTT.

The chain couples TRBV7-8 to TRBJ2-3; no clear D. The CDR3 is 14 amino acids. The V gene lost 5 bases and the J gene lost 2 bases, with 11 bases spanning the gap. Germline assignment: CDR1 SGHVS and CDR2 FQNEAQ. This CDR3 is CASSTTANTDTQYF. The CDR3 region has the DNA TGTGCCAGCAGCACCACGGCCAACACAGATACGCAGTATTTT.

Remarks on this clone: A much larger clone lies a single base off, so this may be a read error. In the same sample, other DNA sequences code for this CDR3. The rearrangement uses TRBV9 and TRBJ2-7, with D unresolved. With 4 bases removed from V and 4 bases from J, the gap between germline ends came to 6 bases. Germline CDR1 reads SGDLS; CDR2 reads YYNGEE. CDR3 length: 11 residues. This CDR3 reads CASSRDYEQYF. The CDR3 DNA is TGTGCCAGCAGCAGGGATTACGAGCAGTACTTC.

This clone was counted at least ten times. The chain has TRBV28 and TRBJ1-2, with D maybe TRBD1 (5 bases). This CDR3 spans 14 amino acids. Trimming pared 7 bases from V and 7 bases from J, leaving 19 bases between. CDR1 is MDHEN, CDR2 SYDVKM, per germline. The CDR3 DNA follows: TGTGCCAGCATTACCGGGACGGCCGCTGGTGGCTACACCTTC. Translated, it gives CASITGTAAGGYTF.

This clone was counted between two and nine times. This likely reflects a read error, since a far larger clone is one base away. This chain's CDR3 is CASSYGTGEMGAYNEQFF. The CDR3 nucleotides read TGCGCCAGCAGTTACGGGACAGGAGAAATGGGGGCCTACAATGAGCAGTTCTTC. The rearrangement links TRBV23-1 to TRBJ2-1, with 8 bases aligning to TRBD1. TRBV23-1 is identified as an open reading frame with a role that is uncertain. The CDR3 loop spans 18 amino acids. After removal of 5 bases from V and 2 bases from J, the junction contained 14 bases not matched to a gene.

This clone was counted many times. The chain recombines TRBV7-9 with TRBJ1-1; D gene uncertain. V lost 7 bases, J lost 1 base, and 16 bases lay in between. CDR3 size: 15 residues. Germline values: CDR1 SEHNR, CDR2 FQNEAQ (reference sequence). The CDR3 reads CASMGSYVRNTEAFF. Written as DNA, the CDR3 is TGTGCCAGCATGGGTAGTTATGTACGGAACACTGAAGCTTTCTTT.

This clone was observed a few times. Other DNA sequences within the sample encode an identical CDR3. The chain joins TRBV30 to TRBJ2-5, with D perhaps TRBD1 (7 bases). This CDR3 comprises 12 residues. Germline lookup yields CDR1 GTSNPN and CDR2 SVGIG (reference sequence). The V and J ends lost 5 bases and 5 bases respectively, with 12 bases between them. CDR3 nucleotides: TGTGCCTGGTCAGGGGGGCGGGAGACCCAGTACTTC. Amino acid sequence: CAWSGGRETQYF.

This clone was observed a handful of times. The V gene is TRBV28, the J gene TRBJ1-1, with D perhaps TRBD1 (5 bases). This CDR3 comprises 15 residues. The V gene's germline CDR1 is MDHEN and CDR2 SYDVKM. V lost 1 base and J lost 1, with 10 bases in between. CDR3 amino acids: CASSLYGASNTEAFF. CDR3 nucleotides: TGTGCCAGCAGTTTATATGGGGCTTCGAACACTGAAGCTTTCTTT. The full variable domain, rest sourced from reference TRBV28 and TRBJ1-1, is DVKVTQSSRYLVKRTGEKVFLECVQDMDHENMFWYRQDPGLGLRLIYFSYDVKMKEKGDIPEGYSVSREKKERFSLILESASTNQTSMYLCASSLYGASNTEAFFGQGTRLTVV.

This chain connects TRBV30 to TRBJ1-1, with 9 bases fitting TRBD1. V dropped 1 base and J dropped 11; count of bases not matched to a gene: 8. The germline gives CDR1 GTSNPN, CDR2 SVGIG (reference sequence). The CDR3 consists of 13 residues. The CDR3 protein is CAWSGQGVQEAFF. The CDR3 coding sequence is TGTGCCTGGAGTGGACAGGGGGTCCAGGAGGCTTTCTTT.

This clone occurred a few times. CDR3 DNA sequence: TGTGCCAGCAGCTTAGGGGCGGGAGTCACTGAAGCTTTCTTT. Amino acid sequence: CASSLGAGVTEAFF. This rearrangement joins TRBV7-2 to TRBJ1-1, with D unclear. V gave up 1 base and J gave up 4 bases, with 10 bases separating them. The CDR3 extends over 14 amino acids. Germline V lookup: CDR1 SGHTA, CDR2 FQGNSA.

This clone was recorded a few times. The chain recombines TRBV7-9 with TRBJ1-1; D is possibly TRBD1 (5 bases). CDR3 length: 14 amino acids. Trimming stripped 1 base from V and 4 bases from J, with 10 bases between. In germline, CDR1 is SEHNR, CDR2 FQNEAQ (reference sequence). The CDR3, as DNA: TGTGCCAGCAGCTTAGACAGGTATGGCACTGAAGCTTTCTTT. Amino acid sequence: CASSLDRYGTEAFF.

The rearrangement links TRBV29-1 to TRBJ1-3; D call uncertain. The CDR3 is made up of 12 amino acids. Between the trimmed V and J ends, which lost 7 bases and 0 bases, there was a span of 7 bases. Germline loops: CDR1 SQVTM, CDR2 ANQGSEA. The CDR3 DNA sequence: TGCAGCGGCCGGGGCTCTGGAAACACCATATATTTT. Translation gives CSGRGSGNTIYF.